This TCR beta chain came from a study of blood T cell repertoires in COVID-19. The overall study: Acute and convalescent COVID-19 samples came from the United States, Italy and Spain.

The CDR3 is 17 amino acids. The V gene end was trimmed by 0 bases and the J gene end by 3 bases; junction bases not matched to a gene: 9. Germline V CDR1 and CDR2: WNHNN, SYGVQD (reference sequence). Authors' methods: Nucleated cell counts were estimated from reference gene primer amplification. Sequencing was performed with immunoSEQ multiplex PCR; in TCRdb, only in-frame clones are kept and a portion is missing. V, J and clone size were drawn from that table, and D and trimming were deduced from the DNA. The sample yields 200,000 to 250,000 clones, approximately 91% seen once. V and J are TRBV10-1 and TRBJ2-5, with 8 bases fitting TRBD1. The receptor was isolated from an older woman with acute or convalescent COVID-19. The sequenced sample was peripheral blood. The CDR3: CASSESSGQVPKETQYF. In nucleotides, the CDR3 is TGCGCCAGCAGTGAGTCGTCGGGACAGGTCCCCAAAGAGACCCAGTACTTC.